The 9 T cell receptor beta chains reported below all come from one sample, sequenced in a study of CD8+CD57+ T cells in acquired aplastic anemia. Genomic DNA templated the TCR beta VDJ and CDR3 profiling. TCRdb ran MiXCR on the reads and lists one entry per CDR3 protein. The sample records about 420,000 distinct CDR3 sequences, around 68% being singletons. The sequenced sample was sorted CD4+, CD8+, or CD8+CD57+ T cells (not recorded which) from PBMCs. The source of these receptors is a human donor in good health, serving as a control.

Concerning this clonotype: Because the CDR3 is missing its conserved closing phenylalanine or tryptophan, this is likely a read error. The DNA is left out, because the CDR3 cannot be placed on it with certainty; the CDR3 is given as TCRdb lists it. The chain joins TRBV7-2 to TRBJ2-1; the DNA was not compared with TRBD1, the D call given in the table. Germline-derived CDR1 and CDR2 are SGHTA and FQGNSA. The CDR3 contains 13 residues when both ends are counted. This CDR3 reads CASSRGGDGEQAV.

About this clonotype itself: The conserved phenylalanine or tryptophan is not found at the CDR3 terminus, so this likely reflects a read error. The DNA is omitted, as the CDR3 cannot be located on it reliably, and the CDR3 follows TCRdb's listing. The chain is built from TRBV9 and TRBJ1-6. Germline values: CDR1 SGDLS, CDR2 YYNGEE. The CDR3 region is 13 residues in length, termini included. This chain's CDR3 is CASSDSLVGSGHI.

This clonotype was found many times. The CDR3 loop is CASRGRRNTIYF. CDR3 bases: TGTGCCAGCAGGGGTAGACGAAACACCATATATTTT. The V and J genes are TRBV12-3 or TRBV12-4 and TRBJ1-3; D gene uncertain. V shed 6 bases and J shed 5 bases, with 8 bases lying between them. The CDR3 runs 12 residues.

V gene TRBV5-8 combines with J gene TRBJ2-7; no clear D. The CDR3 length is 15 residues. The ends were cut back, 4 bases at V and 2 bases at J, with 16 bases in the middle. CDR1 and CDR2 (germline): SGHTS, YDEGEE. CDR3 nucleotides: TGTGCCAGCAGCCTAGTGGATCGGGCCACCTACGAGCAGTACTTC. Its protein product is CASSLVDRATYEQYF.

This clonotype was picked up one time. The chain is built from TRBV5-1 and TRBJ2-7; 8 bases align to TRBD2. V lost 4 bases, J lost 4 bases, and 7 bases stayed unmatched. This CDR3 has 14 amino acids. Looked up from germline, CDR1 is SGHRS and CDR2 is YFSETQ. The CDR3 region has the DNA TGCGCCAGCAGCGTGACTGGCGGGGGGTACGAGCAGTACTTC. Protein product: CASSVTGGGYEQYF. The whole variable domain, remainder taken from reference TRBV5-1 and TRBJ2-7, is KAGVTQTPRYLIKTRGQQVTLSCSPISGHRSVSWYQQTPGQGLQFLFEYFSETQRNKGNFPGRFSGRQFSNSRSEMNVSTLELGDSALYLCASSVTGGGYEQYFGPGTRLTVT.

As regards this clonotype: Possible read error: a much larger clone is one base away. This rearrangement joins TRBV7-9 to TRBJ1-4; the match to TRBD1 covers 7 bases. There are 14 residues in the CDR3. Germline V lookup: CDR1 SEHNR, CDR2 FQNEAQ (reference sequence). CDR3 loop: CASSQGGVLEKLLF. Here the CDR3 DNA reads TGTGCCAGCAGCCAGGGGGGCGTGCTCGAAAAACTGTTGTTT.

The rearrangement uses TRBV5-4 and TRBJ1-2; tentative D call: TRBD1 (5 bases). V was cut by 1 base and J by 5 bases, with 15 bases left in between. The germline V gene has CDR1 SGHNT and CDR2 YYREEE (reference sequence). The CDR3 runs 15 residues. CDR3 DNA: TGTGCCAGCAGCTTGTCTACCGGGACTCCTTATGGCTACACCTTC. It encodes CASSLSTGTPYGYTF.

The chain recombines TRBV7-6 with TRBJ2-1; 10 positions match TRBD1. The J segment lost 4 bases and the V segment lost 4 bases, leaving 13 bases of the junction unmatched. The CDR3 is 18 residues long. Germline V gene sequence: CDR1 SGHVS, CDR2 FNYEAQ. CDR3: CASSSLPPGTGAYNEQFF. For the CDR3, the DNA is TGTGCCAGCAGCTCGCTGCCTCCCGGGACAGGGGCTTACAATGAGCAGTTCTTC.

About this clonotype: This may arise from a read error, as a much more abundant clone is one base away. This chain links TRBV3-2 with TRBJ2-6. TRBV3-2 is deemed a pseudogene. The CDR3 extends over 16 amino acids. This chain's CDR3 is CASSLVGGAGAHVLTF. The CDR3 DNA sequence: TGTGCCAGCAGCTTGGTCGGGGGCGCTGGGGCCCACGTCCTGACTTTC.